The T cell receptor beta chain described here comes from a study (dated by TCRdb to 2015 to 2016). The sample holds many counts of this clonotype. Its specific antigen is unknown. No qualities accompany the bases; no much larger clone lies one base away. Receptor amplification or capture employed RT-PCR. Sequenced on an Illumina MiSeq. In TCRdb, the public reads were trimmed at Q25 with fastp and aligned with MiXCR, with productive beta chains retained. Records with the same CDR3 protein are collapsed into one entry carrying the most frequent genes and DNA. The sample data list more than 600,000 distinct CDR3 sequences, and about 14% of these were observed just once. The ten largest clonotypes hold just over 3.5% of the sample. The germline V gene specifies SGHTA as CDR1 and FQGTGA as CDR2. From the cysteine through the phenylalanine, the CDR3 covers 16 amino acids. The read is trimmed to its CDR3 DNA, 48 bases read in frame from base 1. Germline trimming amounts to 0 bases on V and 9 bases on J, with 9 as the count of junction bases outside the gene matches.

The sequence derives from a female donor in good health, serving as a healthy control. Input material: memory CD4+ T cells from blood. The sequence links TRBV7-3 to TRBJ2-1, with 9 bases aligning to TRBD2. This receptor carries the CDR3 CASSLTRASGTSEQFF. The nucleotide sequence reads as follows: TGTGCCAGCAGCTTAACCCGGGCTAGCGGGACCTCTGAGCAGTTCTTC.